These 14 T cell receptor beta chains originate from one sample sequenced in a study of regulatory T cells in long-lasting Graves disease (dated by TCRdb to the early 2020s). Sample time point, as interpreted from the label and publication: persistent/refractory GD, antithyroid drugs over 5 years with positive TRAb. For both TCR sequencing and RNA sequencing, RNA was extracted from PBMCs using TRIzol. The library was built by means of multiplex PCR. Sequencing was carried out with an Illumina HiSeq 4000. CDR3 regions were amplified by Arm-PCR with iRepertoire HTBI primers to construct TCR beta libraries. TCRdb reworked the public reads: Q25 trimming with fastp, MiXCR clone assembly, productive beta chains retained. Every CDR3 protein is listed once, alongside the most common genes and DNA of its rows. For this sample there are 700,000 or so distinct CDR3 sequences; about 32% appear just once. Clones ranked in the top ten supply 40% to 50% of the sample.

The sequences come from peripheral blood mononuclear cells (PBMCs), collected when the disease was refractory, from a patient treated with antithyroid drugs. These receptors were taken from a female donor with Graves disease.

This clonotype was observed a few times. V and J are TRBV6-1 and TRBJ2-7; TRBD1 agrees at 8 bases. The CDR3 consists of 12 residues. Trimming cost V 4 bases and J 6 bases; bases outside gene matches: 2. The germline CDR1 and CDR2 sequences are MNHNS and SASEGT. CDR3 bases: TGTGCCAGCAGTGTAACAGGGGGCGAGCAGTACTTC. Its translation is CASSVTGGEQYF.

The CDR3 region is CASSAPGQARNTIYF. The CDR3 DNA follows: TGTGCCAGCAGTGCTCCGGGACAGGCAAGAAACACCATATATTTT. V usage is TRBV12-3 or TRBV12-4 and J usage is TRBJ1-3, with 8 bases identical to TRBD1. Losses at the gene ends were 5 bases for V and 5 bases for J; bases not matched to a gene: 8. The CDR3 spans 15 residues.

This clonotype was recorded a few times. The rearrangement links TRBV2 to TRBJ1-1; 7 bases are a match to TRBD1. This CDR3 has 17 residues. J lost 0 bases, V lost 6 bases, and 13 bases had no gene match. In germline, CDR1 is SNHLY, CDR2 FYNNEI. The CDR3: CASRTLRDSSMNTEAFF. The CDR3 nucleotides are TGTGCCAGCAGGACCCTCCGGGACAGCTCTATGAACACTGAAGCTTTCTTT.

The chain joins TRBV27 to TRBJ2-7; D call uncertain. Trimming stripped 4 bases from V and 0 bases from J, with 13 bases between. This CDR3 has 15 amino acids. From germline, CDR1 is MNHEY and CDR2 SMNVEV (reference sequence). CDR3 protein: CASSYKGWSSYEQYF. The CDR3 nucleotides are TGTGCCAGCAGTTACAAGGGATGGTCCTCCTACGAGCAGTACTTC.

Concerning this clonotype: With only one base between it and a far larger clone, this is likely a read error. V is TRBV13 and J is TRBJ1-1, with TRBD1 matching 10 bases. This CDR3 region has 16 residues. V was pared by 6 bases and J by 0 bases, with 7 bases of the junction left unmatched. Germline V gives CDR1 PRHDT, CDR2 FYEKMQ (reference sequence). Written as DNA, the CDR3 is TGTGCCAGCAGTTCCGGGACAGGGGCCCTGAACACTGAAGCTTTCTTT. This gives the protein CASSSGTGALNTEAFF.

CDR3 coding DNA: TGCAGTGCTACGGTCACGGCTAATGAAAAACTGTTTTTT. Protein: CSATVTANEKLFF. The genes are TRBV20-1 and TRBJ1-4; D not certain. V shed 4 bases and J shed 3 bases, with 9 bases lying between them. This CDR3 has 13 residues. Per germline, CDR1 DFQATT and CDR2 SNEGSKA (reference sequence).

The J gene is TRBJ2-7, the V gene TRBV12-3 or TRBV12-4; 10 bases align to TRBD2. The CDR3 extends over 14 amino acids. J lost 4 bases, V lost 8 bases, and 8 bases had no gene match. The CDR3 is CASVKSSGSYEQYF. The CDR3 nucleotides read TGTGCCAGCGTAAAATCTAGCGGGAGTTACGAGCAGTACTTC.

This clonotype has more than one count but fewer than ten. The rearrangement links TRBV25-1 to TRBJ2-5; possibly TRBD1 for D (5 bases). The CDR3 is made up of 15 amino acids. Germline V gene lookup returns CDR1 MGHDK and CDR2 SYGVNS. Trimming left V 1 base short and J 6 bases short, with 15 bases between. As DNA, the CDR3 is TGTGCCAGCAGTGAATCGGAAGGCAGACAGAAGACCCAGTACTTC. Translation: CASSESEGRQKTQYF.

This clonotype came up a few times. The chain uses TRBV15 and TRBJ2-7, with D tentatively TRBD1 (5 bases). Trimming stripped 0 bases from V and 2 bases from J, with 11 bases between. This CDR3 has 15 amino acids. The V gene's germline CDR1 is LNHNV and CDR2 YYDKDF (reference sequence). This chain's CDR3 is CATSREWARAYEQYF. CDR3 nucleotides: TGTGCCACCAGCAGAGAATGGGCCAGGGCCTACGAGCAGTACTTC. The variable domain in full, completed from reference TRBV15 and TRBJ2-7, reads DAMVIQNPRYQVTQFGKPVTLSCSQTLNHNVMYWYQQKSSQAPKLLFHYYDKDFNNEADTPDNFQSRRPNTSFCFLDIRSPGLGDTAMYLCATSREWARAYEQYFGPGTRLTVT.

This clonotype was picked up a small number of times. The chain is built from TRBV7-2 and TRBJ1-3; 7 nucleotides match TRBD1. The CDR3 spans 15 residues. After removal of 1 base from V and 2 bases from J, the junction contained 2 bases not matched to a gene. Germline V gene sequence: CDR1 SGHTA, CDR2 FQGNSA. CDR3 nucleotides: TGTGCCAGCAGCTTAGTGGGACAGCCTGGAAACACCATATATTTT. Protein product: CASSLVGQPGNTIYF.

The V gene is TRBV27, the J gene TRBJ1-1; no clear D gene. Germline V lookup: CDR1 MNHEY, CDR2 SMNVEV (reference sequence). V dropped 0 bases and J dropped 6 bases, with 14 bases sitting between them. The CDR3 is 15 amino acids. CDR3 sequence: CASSLSRRPQAEAFF. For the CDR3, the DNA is TGTGCCAGCAGTTTATCTCGGCGACCCCAGGCTGAAGCTTTCTTT.

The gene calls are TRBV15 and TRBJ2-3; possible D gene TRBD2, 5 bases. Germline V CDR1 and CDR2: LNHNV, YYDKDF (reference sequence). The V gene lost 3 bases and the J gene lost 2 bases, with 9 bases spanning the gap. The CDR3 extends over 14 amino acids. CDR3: CATSSGLSTDTQYF. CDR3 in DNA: TGTGCCACCAGCAGCGGACTCTCCACAGATACGCAGTATTTT.

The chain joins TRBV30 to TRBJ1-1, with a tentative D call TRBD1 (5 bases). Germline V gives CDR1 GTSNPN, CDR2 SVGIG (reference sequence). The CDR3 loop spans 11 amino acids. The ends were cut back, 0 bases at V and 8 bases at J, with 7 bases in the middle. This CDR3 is CAWSVWGEAFF. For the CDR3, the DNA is TGTGCCTGGAGTGTATGGGGCGAAGCTTTCTTT.

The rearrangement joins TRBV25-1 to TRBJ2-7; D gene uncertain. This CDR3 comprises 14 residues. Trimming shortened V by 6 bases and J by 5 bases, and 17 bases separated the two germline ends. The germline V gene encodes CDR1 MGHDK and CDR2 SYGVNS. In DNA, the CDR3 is TGTGCCAGCAGCCAACGGGCCTTGGGCGACGAGCAGTACTTC. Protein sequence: CASSQRALGDEQYF.